A single sample gave rise to the 18 T cell receptor beta chains below, sequenced in a study of cytomegalovirus exposure and HLA in healthy donors. PCR primers comprised 60 Vbeta and 13 Jbeta primers. Sequencing used immunoSEQ multiplex PCR; TCRdb keeps in-frame clones, though not all of them. This sample carries about 220,000 clones, 82% of them seen once, and the ten largest clones take approximately 5.3%. Sequencing was done on a sample of PBMCs. These TCRs come from a woman between 40 and 55 years old in good health and CMV-seropositive.

The chain is built from TRBV7-2 and TRBJ1-6, with 11 bases that match TRBD1. With 4 bases clipped from V and 7 bases from J, the junction kept 15 bases outside the gene matches. CDR1 and CDR2 from the germline V gene are SGHTA and FQGNSA. This CDR3 is built from 19 residues. The CDR3 sequence: CASSSPEDRGLSGNSPLHF. DNA for the CDR3: TGTGCCAGCAGCTCTCCCGAGGACAGGGGGCTATCGGGAAATTCACCCCTCCACTTT.

The rearrangement joins TRBV9 to TRBJ2-7, with D possibly TRBD2 on 7 matching bases. CDR1 SGDLS and CDR2 YYNGEE come from the germline V gene. The V end lost 3 bases, the J end lost 6 bases, and 19 bases lay between the germline ends. The CDR3 runs to 15 residues. The CDR3 DNA follows: TGTGCCAGCAGCGAGGGGGGGAACCCCCCTCGCGAGCAGTACTTC. Its protein product is CASSEGGNPPREQYF. The full variable domain, in which reference TRBV9 and TRBJ2-7 provide the parts outside the CDR3, is DSGVTQTPKHLITATGQRVTLRCSPRSGDLSVYWYQQSLDQGLQFLIQYYNGEERAKGNILERFSAQQFPDLHSELNLSSLELGDSALYFCASSEGGNPPREQYFGPGTRLTVT.

J is TRBJ1-5 and V is TRBV6-1; no firm D call. Trimming removed 2 bases at V and 0 bases at J, with 14 bases between. This CDR3 is built from 17 residues. Germline CDR1 is MNHNS and CDR2 is SASEGT. Here the CDR3 reads CASSEIGWRDSNQPQHF. DNA of the CDR3: TGTGCCAGCAGTGAAATTGGGTGGCGGGATAGCAATCAGCCCCAGCATTTT.

The V and J genes are TRBV4-1 and TRBJ1-1; 8 positions match TRBD1. The CDR3 has 15 residues. Germline V gene data show CDR1 as MGHRA and CDR2 as YSYEKL. The J segment lost 0 bases and the V segment lost 4 bases, leaving 4 bases of the junction unmatched. The CDR3 nucleotides are TGCGCCAGCAGCCGCCTACAGGGGGTGAACACTGAAGCTTTCTTT. Translation gives CASSRLQGVNTEAFF.

A remark on this clone: The junction shows a germline mismatch at one end, possibly a read error. The chain has TRBV7-7 and TRBJ2-7; D may be TRBD2 (5 bases). Germline V gene sequence: CDR1 SSHAT, CDR2 FNYEAQ (reference sequence). The CDR3 covers 14 residues. CDR3 nucleotide sequence: TGTGCTAGCAGCCTATCACGGACTGACGGCGAGCAGTACTTC. Amino acid sequence: CASSLSRTDGEQYF.

This sequence joins TRBV27 and TRBJ1-5, with 8 bases that match TRBD1. Germline CDR1 MNHEY, CDR2 SMNVEV (reference sequence). V lost 8 bases, J lost 7 bases, and 13 bases stayed unmatched. The CDR3 runs 15 residues. CDR3 residues: CASGGLGQGQQPQHF. The CDR3 DNA reads as TGTGCCAGCGGTGGACTCGGACAGGGACAACAGCCCCAGCATTTT.

J is TRBJ1-5 and V is TRBV2; the match to TRBD1 covers 12 bases. The CDR3 contains 18 residues. Germline lookup yields CDR1 SNHLY and CDR2 FYNNEI. Trimming took 6 bases from V and 6 from J; bases not matched to a gene: 15. CDR3 coding DNA: TGTGCCAGCAGCGGAGAGACCCTTGGGACAGGGGGCGGTCAGCCCCAGCATTTT. This translates into CASSGETLGTGGGQPQHF.

This chain joins TRBV11-1 and TRBJ1-6; no clear D. V was pared by 5 bases and J by 7 bases, with 15 bases between. Germline V CDR1 and CDR2: SGHAT, FQDESV (reference sequence). The CDR3 loop spans 15 amino acids. The CDR3 DNA reads as TGTGCCAGCAGCCCTGGGGAGGGTGTGAATTCACCCCTCCACTTT. As protein: CASSPGEGVNSPLHF. Variable domain in full (rest from reference TRBV11-1 and TRBJ1-6): EAEVAQSPRYKITEKSQAVAFWCDPISGHATLYWYRQILGQGPELLVQFQDESVVDDSQLPKDRFSAERLKGVDSTLKIQPAELGDSAMYLCASSPGEGVNSPLHFGNGTRLTVT.

This chain connects TRBV11-3 to TRBJ2-7, with D maybe TRBD2 (7 bases). V shed 1 base and J shed 6 bases, with 13 bases lying between them. The length of the CDR3 is 14 residues. Germline V gives CDR1 SGHNT, CDR2 YENEEA. Here the CDR3 DNA reads TGTGCCAGCAGCTTAGGTGGGGGGGCCCCCGAGCAGTACTTC. It codes for CASSLGGGAPEQYF.

Comment on this clone: The junction departs from germline at one end; a sequencing error may be responsible. The chain uses TRBV7-9 and TRBJ2-7, with a weak D call TRBD2 (6 bases). There are 14 residues in the CDR3. Germline V lookup: CDR1 SEHNR, CDR2 FQNEAQ (reference sequence). CDR3 DNA sequence: TGTTCCAGCAGCTTAGTGAGTAGCGGCTACGAGCAGTACTTC. Its translation: CSSSLVSSGYEQYF.

The rearrangement joins TRBV6-5 to TRBJ2-3, with D possibly TRBD2 on 5 matching bases. Germline V gene lookup returns CDR1 MNHEY and CDR2 SVGAGI. The CDR3 totals 13 residues. Trimming pared 8 bases from V and 9 bases from J, leaving 18 bases between. Written as DNA, the CDR3 is TGTGCCAGCCGTTCCCTAGGAGGAAGGACGCAGTATTTT. This translates into CASRSLGGRTQYF.

This clone was counted only a few times. The gene calls are TRBV2 and TRBJ2-7; D unresolved. CDR1 is SNHLY, CDR2 FYNNEI, per germline. Between the trimmed V and J ends, which lost 6 bases and 2 bases, there was a span of 8 bases. This CDR3 comprises 12 residues. CDR3 protein: CASRPDTYEQYF. In nucleotides, the CDR3 is TGTGCCAGCAGGCCCGACACCTACGAGCAGTACTTC.

The rearrangement links TRBV10-3 to TRBJ2-1, with 11 bases that match TRBD2. V trimming: 3 bases; J trimming: 6 bases; junction bases outside the gene matches: 13. The CDR3 totals 18 residues. Germline V gene sequence: CDR1 ENHRY, CDR2 SYGVKD. The CDR3 protein is CAISDPRGTSGSSNEQFF. The CDR3 DNA follows: TGTGCCATCAGTGACCCCCGAGGGACTAGCGGATCGTCCAATGAGCAGTTCTTC.

The count of this clone is one. This chain uses TRBV5-1 with TRBJ2-1; 7 bases map to TRBD1. The CDR3 covers 16 residues. The J segment lost 3 bases and the V segment lost 3 bases, leaving 9 bases of the junction unmatched. Germline CDR1 reads SGHRS; CDR2 reads YFSETQ. The CDR3 coding sequence is TGCGCCAGCAGCTGGTCCAGGGACAGCGTCTACAATGAGCAGTTCTTC. Its translation is CASSWSRDSVYNEQFF.

In regard to this clone: An end of the junction differs from the germline gene, which may be a read error. The same CDR3 arises from other DNA sequences in this sample as well. This rearrangement joins TRBV4-1 to TRBJ2-7, with TRBD2 matching over 7 bases. Germline V gene data show CDR1 as MGHRA and CDR2 as YSYEKL. The CDR3 is 13 residues long. DNA of the CDR3: TGTGCCAGCAGCTACACCCTAGCGGAGGAGCAGTACTTC. Translation: CASSYTLAEEQYF.

V and J are TRBV13 and TRBJ2-7; 10 bases fit TRBD2. The CDR3 spans 14 residues. Germline V gene data show CDR1 as PRHDT and CDR2 as FYEKMQ (reference sequence). V gave up 5 bases and J gave up 3 bases; unmatched junction bases: 4. Written as DNA, the CDR3 is TGTGCCAGCAGCCGGCGGACTAGCGGCTACGAGCAGTACTTC. The encoded protein is CASSRRTSGYEQYF.

The V call is TRBV7-9, the J call TRBJ1-5, with no clear D. The CDR3 covers 15 residues. CDR1 and CDR2 (germline): SEHNR, FQNEAQ (reference sequence). V lost 1 base and J 7 bases, leaving 14 bases between the germline ends. CDR3 sequence: CASSLDGPAGQPQHF. Here the CDR3 DNA reads TGTGCCAGCAGCTTAGACGGCCCTGCGGGGCAGCCCCAGCATTTT.

The rearrangement uses TRBV5-6 and TRBJ1-2, with 8 bases aligning to TRBD1. V was clipped by 3 bases and J by 8 bases; unmatched bases: 12. From germline, CDR1 is SGHDT and CDR2 YYEEEE. CDR3 length equals 15 residues. The chain's CDR3 is CASSYTYQGAGGYTF. The CDR3 DNA sequence: TGTGCCAGCAGCTATACCTATCAGGGGGCTGGAGGCTACACCTTC. Supplemented by reference TRBV5-6 and TRBJ1-2, the full variable domain reads DAGVTQSPTHLIKTRGQQVTLRCSPKSGHDTVSWYQQALGQGPQFIFQYYEEEERQRGNFPDRFSGHQFPNYSSELNVNALLLGDSALYLCASSYTYQGAGGYTFGSGTRLTVV.